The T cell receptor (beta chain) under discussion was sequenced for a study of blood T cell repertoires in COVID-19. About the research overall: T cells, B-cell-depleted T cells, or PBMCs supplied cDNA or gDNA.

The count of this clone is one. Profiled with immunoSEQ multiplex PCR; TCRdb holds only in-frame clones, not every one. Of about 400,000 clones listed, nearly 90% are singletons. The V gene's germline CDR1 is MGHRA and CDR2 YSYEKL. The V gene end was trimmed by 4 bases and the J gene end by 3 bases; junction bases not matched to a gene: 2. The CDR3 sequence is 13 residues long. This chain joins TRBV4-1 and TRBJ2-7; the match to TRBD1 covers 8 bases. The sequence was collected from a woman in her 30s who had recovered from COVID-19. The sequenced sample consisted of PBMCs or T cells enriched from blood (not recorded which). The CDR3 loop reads CASSRDRNYEQYF. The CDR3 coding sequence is TGCGCCAGCAGCCGGGACAGGAACTACGAGCAGTACTTC.